This T cell receptor beta chain was recovered during a study of OX40 agonist ivuxolimab in advanced cancers. Using immunoSEQ multiplex PCR, the repertoire was profiled, and TCRdb retains in-frame clones only, with some absent. Of approximately 12,000 clones in the sample, about 75% were seen once. Per germline, CDR1 MNHEY and CDR2 SVGAGI. Trimming pared 0 bases from V and 6 bases from J, leaving 9 bases between. This CDR3 comprises 13 residues. The sample in question was CD4+ or CD8+ T cells sorted from blood, obtained in a trial of the OX40 agonist ivuxolimab. V and J are TRBV6-5 and TRBJ2-7, with unresolved D. This receptor was identified in an adult with an advanced solid tumor such as melanoma, head and neck, liver or kidney cancer. CDR3 DNA: TGTGCCAGCAGTTACTCCGGGTTCGTCGAGCAGTACTTC. Its protein product is CASSYSGFVEQYF.